This is a list of T cell receptor beta chains from one sample in a study of cytomegalovirus exposure and HLA in healthy donors. Libraries were prepared by immunoSEQ multiplex PCR; TCRdb keeps only in-frame clonotypes and omits some of them. The sample has 150,000 to 200,000 clones, roughly nine tenths seen once. The sequenced material came from PBMCs. The receptor source for this set is a woman aged 30 to 39 in good health and CMV-seronegative. Both conserved end residues are part of each CDR3. The D gene is left open where the match is weak. Not every row has a clone size; where given, it reads once, few, many or a size class.

>16|NA|TRBJ2-1|TRBV5-1|NA
TGCGCCAGCAGCTTGGATGCGCAGGGAGTAGGCAATGAGCAGTTCTTC
CASSLDAQGVGNEQFF
>18|NA|TRBJ1-4|TRBV5-1|NA
TGCGCCAGCAGCTTGGGCCACGGGGCTACGTTGCGGGATGAAAAACTGTTTTTT
CASSLGHGATLRDEKLFF
>13|NA|TRBJ1-5|TRBV7-9|NA
TGTGCCAGCGCTGACACCAGGAATCAGCCCCAGCATTTT
CASADTRNQPQHF
>12|NA|TRBJ2-1|TRBV9|NA
TGTGCCAGCAGCGACCAAGACAATGAGCAGTTCTTC
CASSDQDNEQFF
>12|TRBD1|TRBJ2-1|TRBV25-1|NA
TGTGCCAGCGGGGACAGTGGCAATGAGCAGTTCTTC
CASGDSGNEQFF
>17|TRBD2|TRBJ2-2|TRBV10-3|NA
TGTGCCACCAGGACTAGCGGGGGCTTCTTGAACACCGGGGAGCTGTTTTTT
CATRTSGGFLNTGELFF
>14|TRBD2|TRBJ2-7|TRBV27|NA
TGTGCCAGCAGTTCAGCGGGGGAGCGTCGGGAGCAGTACTTC
CASSSAGERREQYF
>15|NA|TRBJ2-7|TRBV6-1|NA
TGTGCCAGCACCCTGTCCCCCTCAAGCTCCTACGAGCAGTACTTC
CASTLSPSSSYEQYF
>15|TRBD1|TRBJ1-2|TRBV9|NA
TGTGCCAGCAGCGTAGAGGGACAGGGCTTATATGGCTACACCTTC
CASSVEGQGLYGYTF
>13|TRBD1|TRBJ2-7|TRBV11-2|NA
TGTGCCAGCAGGAGGGGACAGGGGGCCGAGCAGTACTTC
CASRRGQGAEQYF
>14|NA|TRBJ2-6|TRBV6-4|few
TGTGCCAGCAGTGAGGGATACGGGGCCAACGTCCTGACTTTC
CASSEGYGANVLTF
>13|TRBD1|TRBJ1-2|TRBV29-1|NA
TGCAGCGTACGACAGGGACGGTCCGTTGGCTACACCTTC
CSVRQGRSVGYTF
>15|TRBD2|TRBJ2-3|TRBV28|NA
TGTGCCAGCAGTTTAGTGGGCGGGAGCCCAGATACGCAGTATTTT
CASSLVGGSPDTQYF
>13|NA|TRBJ2-2|TRBV10-3|NA
TGTGCCAACAAGGACGTGAACACCGGGGAGCTGTTTTTT
CANKDVNTGELFF
>14|TRBD2|TRBJ2-7|TRBV19|NA
TGTGCCAGTAGTTTGACTAGCGGGCCCTACGAGCAGTACTTC
CASSLTSGPYEQYF
>14|NA|TRBJ1-2|TRBV6-5|NA
TGTGCCAGCAGCCTATCCGGGACACTCTATGGCTACACCTTC
CASSLSGTLYGYTF
>14|NA|TRBJ2-5|TRBV18|NA
TGTGCCAGCTCACCACCCCCTAGCCCAGAGACCCAGTACTTC
CASSPPPSPETQYF
>13|TRBD1|TRBJ1-2|TRBV29-1|NA
TGCAGCGTCATGATGAACAGGGGGTCTGGCTACACCTTC
CSVMMNRGSGYTF
>15|NA|TRBJ2-2|TRBV7-3|NA
TGTGCCAGCAGCGATCGAGAACGTTATGGTGGGGAGCTGTTTTTT
CASSDRERYGGELFF
>17|NA|TRBJ2-3|TRBV28|NA
TGTGCCAGCAGTTTCTTTGTGACGGGAGTCGGGACAGATACGCAGTATTTT
CASSFFVTGVGTDTQYF
>15|TRBD2|TRBJ2-3|TRBV30|NA
TGTGCCTGGAGTGTACTAGCGGGACCCACAGATACGCAGTATTTT
CAWSVLAGPTDTQYF
>13|TRBD1|TRBJ2-2|TRBV2|NA
TGTGCCAGCGGGACAGAGAACACCGGGGAGCTGTTTTTT
CASGTENTGELFF
>16|NA|TRBJ1-3|TRBV5-4|NA
TGTGCCAGCAGTTCCGCACTACACAACTCTGGAAACACCATATATTTT
CASSSALHNSGNTIYF
>15|TRBD1|TRBJ1-4|TRBV5-1|NA
TGCGCCAGCAGCTTGGGACAGGGGTGGGATGAAAAACTGTTTTTT
CASSLGQGWDEKLFF
>12|NA|TRBJ1-6|TRBV5-3|NA
TGTGCCAGAAGCTTGGGGGATTCACCCCTCCACTTT
CARSLGDSPLHF
>16|NA|TRBJ1-5|TRBV7-2|NA
TGTGCCAGCAGCTTAGTATCGGGTCGTATCAATCAGCCCCAGCATTTT
CASSLVSGRINQPQHF
>15|TRBD2|TRBJ2-1|TRBV7-2|NA
TGTGCCAGCAGAACAATCAGGACGGGAGGGAATGAGCAGTTCTTC
CASRTIRTGGNEQFF
>14|TRBD2|TRBJ2-3|TRBV5-6|NA
TGTGCCAGCAGCATCAGACTAGCGGGGGGTACGCAGTATTTT
CASSIRLAGGTQYF
>19|TRBD1|TRBJ1-1|TRBV7-7|NA
TGTGCCAGCAGCTTAGCGACCCTCTACCGGGACAGGGGGAACACTGAAGCTTTCTTT
CASSLATLYRDRGNTEAFF
>15|NA|TRBJ1-1|TRBV7-8|NA
TGTGCCAGCAGCTTAGTGGGCAAAATGAACACTGAAGCTTTCTTT
CASSLVGKMNTEAFF
>11|NA|TRBJ1-2|TRBV28|NA
TGTGCCAGCAGCCTTCGGGGACACAACTACTTC
CASSLRGHNYF
>17|NA|TRBJ1-5|TRBV7-2|NA
TGTGCCAGCAGCTTAGAATTACTACCCTTGGACAATCAGCCCCAGCATTTT
CASSLELLPLDNQPQHF
>15|NA|TRBJ2-5|TRBV28|NA
TGTGCCAGCAGTCTATCGGACCGCGACCAAGAGACCCAGTACTTC
CASSLSDRDQETQYF
>15|NA|TRBJ2-5|TRBV4-2|NA
TGTGCCAGCAGCCAAGATCCCGGGGGCGGGGAGACCCAGTACTTC
CASSQDPGGGETQYF
>16|TRBD1|TRBJ1-5|TRBV5-6|NA
TGTGCCAGCAGCGGCACCGGGACAGGGGGGGGTCAGCCCCAGCATTTT
CASSGTGTGGGQPQHF
>13|TRBD2|TRBJ2-5|TRBV2|once
TGTGCCAGCGGACTAGCGGTCCAAGAGACCCAGTACTTC
CASGLAVQETQYF
>15|TRBD1|TRBJ1-2|TRBV28|NA
TGTGCCAGCAGACCGAACAGGGGGCGAGGCTATGGCTACACCTTC
CASRPNRGRGYGYTF
>14|NA|TRBJ2-2|TRBV27|NA
TGTGCCAGCAGTTACACCCCTGAGCCCGGGGAGCTGTTTTTT
CASSYTPEPGELFF
>13|NA|TRBJ1-1|TRBV5-6|NA
TGTGCCAGCAGCTTGGCACCGGGCACTGAAGCTTTCTTT
CASSLAPGTEAFF
>16|NA|TRBJ1-5|TRBV4-1|NA
TGCGCCAGCAGCCAGTACGACAGTTCTAGCAATCAGCCCCAGCATTTT
CASSQYDSSSNQPQHF
>14|NA|TRBJ2-2|TRBV14|NA
TGTGCCAGCCGACTGTCGCGGAACACCGGGGAGCTGTTTTTT
CASRLSRNTGELFF
>14|TRBD1|TRBJ1-1|TRBV14|NA
TGTGCCAGCAGCAAACCGGGACAGGTCCCTGAAGCTTTCTTT
CASSKPGQVPEAFF
>14|NA|TRBJ1-1|TRBV5-1|NA
TGCGCCAGCAGCTTGTCGGGGCCCAACACTGAAGCTTTCTTT
CASSLSGPNTEAFF
>14|TRBD2|TRBJ2-7|TRBV7-6|NA
TGTGCCAGCAGCTTAGAGGGACTAGCCCACGAGCAGTACTTC
CASSLEGLAHEQYF
>15|NA|TRBJ2-3|TRBV30|NA
TGTGCCTGGAGTGGAGGTAGCGGCACCGCAGATACGCAGTATTTT
CAWSGGSGTADTQYF
>13|TRBD1|TRBJ2-7|TRBV30|NA
TGTGCCTGGGGGGGGACAGGGGTGTACGAGCAGTACTTC
CAWGGTGVYEQYF
>14|NA|TRBJ1-2|TRBV14|NA
TGTGCCAGCAGCCAAGAAAGTCATAGGTTTGGCTACACCTTC
CASSQESHRFGYTF
>16|TRBD1|TRBJ2-5|TRBV5-4|NA
TGTGCCAGCAGCACCCCGGGACAGGGAAACCAAGAGACCCAGTACTTC
CASSTPGQGNQETQYF
>16|TRBD1|TRBJ1-4|TRBV4-3|NA
TGCGCCAGCAGCCGAGGACAGGGTCGGGCTAATGAAAAACTGTTTTTT
CASSRGQGRANEKLFF
>13|NA|TRBJ2-7|TRBV6-1|NA
TGTGCCAGCAGTGAAGCCCAGATCTACGAGCAGTACTTC
CASSEAQIYEQYF